These T cell receptor beta chains were read from a single sample in a study of vaccination effects on CD4 cells after COVID-19. Profiling relied on immunoSEQ multiplex PCR, and the TCRdb table lists in-frame clones only, not all of them. Here the sample spans some 17,000 clones, 70% being singletons. Antigens for these TCRs are unknown. The sequenced sample was CD4+ T cells from PBMCs cultured with SARS-CoV-2 spike peptides, obtained after COVID-19 vaccination. All receptors come from a human donor who received a COVID-19 vaccine. The CDR3 runs from the conserved cysteine through the conserved F or W. The D gene is left open where the match is weak. Size is stated for part of the rows, as once, few or many counts, or as a class when the clone is expanded.

CDR3nt: TGTGCCAGTAGTACGCGGACTGCCCGCAGTCAGCCCCAGCATTTT; CDR3aa: CASSTRTARSQPQHF; d_gene: .; j_gene: TRBJ1-5; v_gene: TRBV19; abundance: .
CDR3nt: TGTGCCAGCAGCTTAGTAGTGGAGGCTTTCTTT; CDR3aa: CASSLVVEAFF; d_gene: .; j_gene: TRBJ1-1; v_gene: TRBV7-2; abundance: .
CDR3nt: TGTGCCAGCAGCCATGGGGGGGCCAAAAACATTCAGTACTTC; CDR3aa: CASSHGGAKNIQYF; d_gene: .; j_gene: TRBJ2-4; v_gene: TRBV3-1/TRBV3-2; abundance: .
CDR3nt: TGTGCCAGTAGTCGGGCAGGGGCCGTTTATGGCTACACCTTC; CDR3aa: CASSRAGAVYGYTF; d_gene: .; j_gene: TRBJ1-2; v_gene: TRBV19; abundance: medium-sized
CDR3nt: TGTGCCAGCAGTCTGACAGGCCTATACGAGCAGTACTTC; CDR3aa: CASSLTGLYEQYF; d_gene: .; j_gene: TRBJ2-7; v_gene: TRBV6-5; abundance: .
CDR3nt: TGTGCCAGCCGCCAGGAGAATAATCAGCCCCAGCATTTT; CDR3aa: CASRQENNQPQHF; d_gene: .; j_gene: TRBJ1-5; v_gene: TRBV6-5; abundance: medium-sized
CDR3nt: TGTGCCAGCAGCTTTTGGTCAGGGGTAAGGAACACTGAAGCTTTCTTT; CDR3aa: CASSFWSGVRNTEAFF; d_gene: .; j_gene: TRBJ1-1; v_gene: TRBV5-6; abundance: once
CDR3nt: TGTGCCAGCAGCTTAGGGACTAGCGGGAGTCGGTCCTACAATGAGCAGTTCTTC; CDR3aa: CASSLGTSGSRSYNEQFF; d_gene: TRBD2; j_gene: TRBJ2-1; v_gene: TRBV5-4; abundance: .
CDR3nt: TGCGCCAGCAGCCCTTCGTCCGGGACAGGGGGCCGGAATGAGCAGTTCTTC; CDR3aa: CASSPSSGTGGRNEQFF; d_gene: TRBD1; j_gene: TRBJ2-1; v_gene: TRBV4-1; abundance: .
CDR3nt: TGTGCCACCAGGGGCGGGAGGGGGTCCTACGAGCAGTACTTC; CDR3aa: CATRGGRGSYEQYF; d_gene: TRBD2; j_gene: TRBJ2-7; v_gene: TRBV6-5; abundance: .
CDR3nt: TGTGCCAGCTCGGGGTACCGGGAGCTGTTTTTT; CDR3aa: CASSGYRELFF; d_gene: .; j_gene: TRBJ2-2; v_gene: TRBV28; abundance: few